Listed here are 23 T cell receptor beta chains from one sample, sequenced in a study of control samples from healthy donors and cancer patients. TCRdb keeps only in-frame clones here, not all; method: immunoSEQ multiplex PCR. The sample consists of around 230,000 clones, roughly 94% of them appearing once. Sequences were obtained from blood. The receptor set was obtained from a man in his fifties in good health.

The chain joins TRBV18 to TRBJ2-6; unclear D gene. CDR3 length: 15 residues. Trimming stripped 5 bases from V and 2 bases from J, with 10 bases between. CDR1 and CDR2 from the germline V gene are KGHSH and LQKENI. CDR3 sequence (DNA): TGTGCCAGCTCAAACTTACGGCCTGGGGCCAACGTCCTGACTTTC. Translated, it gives CASSNLRPGANVLTF.

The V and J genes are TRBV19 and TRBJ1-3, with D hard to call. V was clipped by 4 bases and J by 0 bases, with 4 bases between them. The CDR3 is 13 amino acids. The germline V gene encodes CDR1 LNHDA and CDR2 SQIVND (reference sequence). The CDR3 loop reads CASSSLSGNTIYF. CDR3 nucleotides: TGTGCCAGTAGTAGTCTCTCTGGAAACACCATATATTTT.

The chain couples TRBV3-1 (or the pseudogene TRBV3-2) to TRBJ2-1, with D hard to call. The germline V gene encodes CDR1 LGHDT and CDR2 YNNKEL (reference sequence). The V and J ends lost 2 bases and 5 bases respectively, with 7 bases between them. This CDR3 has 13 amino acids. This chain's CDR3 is CASSQQINNEQFF. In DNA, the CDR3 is TGTGCCAGCAGCCAACAAATCAACAATGAGCAGTTCTTC.

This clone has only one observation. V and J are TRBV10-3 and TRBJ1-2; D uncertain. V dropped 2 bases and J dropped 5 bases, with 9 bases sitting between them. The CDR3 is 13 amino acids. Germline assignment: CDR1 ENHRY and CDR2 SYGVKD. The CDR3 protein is CAISEPGEYGYTF. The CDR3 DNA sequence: TGTGCCATCAGTGAGCCCGGTGAATATGGCTACACCTTC.

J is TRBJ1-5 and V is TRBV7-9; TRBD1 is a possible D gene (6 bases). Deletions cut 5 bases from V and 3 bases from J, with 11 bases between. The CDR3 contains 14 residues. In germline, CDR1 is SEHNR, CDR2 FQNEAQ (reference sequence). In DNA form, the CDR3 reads TGTGCCAGCAGCGGGGGGGCGGACAATCAGCCCCAGCATTTT. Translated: CASSGGADNQPQHF.

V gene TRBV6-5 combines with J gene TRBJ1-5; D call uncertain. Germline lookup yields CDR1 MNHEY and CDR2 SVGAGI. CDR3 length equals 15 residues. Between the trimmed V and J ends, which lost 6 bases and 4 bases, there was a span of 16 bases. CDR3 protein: CASRVRTEVNQPQHF. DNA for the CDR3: TGTGCCAGCAGGGTTAGGACGGAAGTTAATCAGCCCCAGCATTTT.

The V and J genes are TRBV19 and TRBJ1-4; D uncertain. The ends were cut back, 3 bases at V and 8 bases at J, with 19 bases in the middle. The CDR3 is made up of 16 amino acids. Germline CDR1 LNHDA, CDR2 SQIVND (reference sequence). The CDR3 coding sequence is TGTGCCAGTAGTATGCGGCTAATCCAGGCACGGGAAAAACTGTTTTTT. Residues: CASSMRLIQAREKLFF.

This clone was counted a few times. CDR3 residues: CASSPGQASYGYTF. CDR3 DNA sequence: TGTGCCAGTAGTCCGGGACAGGCGTCCTATGGCTACACCTTC. The chain joins TRBV19 to TRBJ1-2; 8 bases map to TRBD1. This CDR3 is 14 amino acids long. The ends lost 5 bases at V and 4 bases at J; junction bases unmatched: 6. CDR1 and CDR2 (germline): LNHDA, SQIVND (reference sequence). The variable domain in full, completed from reference TRBV19 and TRBJ1-2, reads DGGITQSPKYLFRKEGQNVTLSCEQNLNHDAMYWYRQDPGQGLRLIYYSQIVNDFQKGDIAEGYSVSREKKESFPLTVTSAQKNPTAFYLCASSPGQASYGYTFGSGTRLTVV.

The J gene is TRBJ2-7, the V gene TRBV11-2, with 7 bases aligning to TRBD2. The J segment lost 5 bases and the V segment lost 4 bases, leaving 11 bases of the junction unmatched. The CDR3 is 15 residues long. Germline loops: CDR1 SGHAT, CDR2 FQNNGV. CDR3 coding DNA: TGTGCCAGCAGCTACGGGACTCCGGGGAGGGACGAGCAGTACTTC. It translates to CASSYGTPGRDEQYF.

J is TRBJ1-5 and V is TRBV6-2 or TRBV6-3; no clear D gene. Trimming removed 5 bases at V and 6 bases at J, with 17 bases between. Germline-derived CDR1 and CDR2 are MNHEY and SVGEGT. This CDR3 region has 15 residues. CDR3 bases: TGTGCCAGCAGTCAAGGCTCATTTAACGCTCAGCCCCAGCATTTT. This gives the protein CASSQGSFNAQPQHF.

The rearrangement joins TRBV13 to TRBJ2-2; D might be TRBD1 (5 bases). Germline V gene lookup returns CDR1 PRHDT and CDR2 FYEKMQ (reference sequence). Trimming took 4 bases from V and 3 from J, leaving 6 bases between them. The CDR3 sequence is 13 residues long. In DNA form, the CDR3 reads TGTGCCAGCAGCTGGACATACACCGGGGAGCTGTTTTTT. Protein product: CASSWTYTGELFF.

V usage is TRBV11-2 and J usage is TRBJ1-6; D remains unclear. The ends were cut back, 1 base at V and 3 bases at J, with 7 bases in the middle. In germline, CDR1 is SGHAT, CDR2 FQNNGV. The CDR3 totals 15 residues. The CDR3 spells CASSLVVNYNSPLHF. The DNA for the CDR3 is TGTGCCAGCAGCTTAGTAGTAAACTATAATTCACCCCTCCACTTT. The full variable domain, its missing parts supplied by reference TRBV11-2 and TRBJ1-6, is EAGVAQSPRYKIIEKRQSVAFWCNPISGHATLYWYQQILGQGPKLLIQFQNNGVVDDSQLPKDRFSAERLKGVDSTLKIQPAKLEDSAVYLCASSLVVNYNSPLHFGNGTRLTVT.

The CDR3 region is CASSLVRASSTDTQYF. In nucleotides, the CDR3 is TGCGCCAGCAGCTTGGTACGGGCATCTAGCACAGATACGCAGTATTTT. V gene TRBV5-1 combines with J gene TRBJ2-3; D is ambiguous. The germline V and J ends were trimmed by 0 bases and 0 bases, with 11 bases remaining between them. CDR3 size: 16 residues. The germline V gene has CDR1 SGHRS and CDR2 YFSETQ. Full variable domain (remainder filled in from reference TRBV5-1 and TRBJ2-3): KAGVTQTPRYLIKTRGQQVTLSCSPISGHRSVSWYQQTPGQGLQFLFEYFSETQRNKGNFPGRFSGRQFSNSRSEMNVSTLELGDSALYLCASSLVRASSTDTQYFGPGTRLTVL.

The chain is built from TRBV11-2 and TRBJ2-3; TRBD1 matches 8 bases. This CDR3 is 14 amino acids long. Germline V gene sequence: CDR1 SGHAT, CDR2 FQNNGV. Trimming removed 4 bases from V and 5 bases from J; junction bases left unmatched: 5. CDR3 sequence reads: CASSSGGKGDTQYF. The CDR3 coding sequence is TGTGCCAGCAGCTCAGGGGGCAAAGGAGATACGCAGTATTTT.

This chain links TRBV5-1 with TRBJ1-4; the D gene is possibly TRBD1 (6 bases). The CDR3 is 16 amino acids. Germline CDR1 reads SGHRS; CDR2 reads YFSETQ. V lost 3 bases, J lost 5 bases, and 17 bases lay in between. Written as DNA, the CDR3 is TGCGCCAGCAGCTCTGGATTACAGGGCTTAAATGAAAAACTGTTTTTT. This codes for CASSSGLQGLNEKLFF.

The CDR3 spells CASSARDISQPQHF. The DNA of the CDR3 is TGTGCCAGCTCAGCCCGGGACATTTCTCAGCCCCAGCATTTT. The gene calls are TRBV18 and TRBJ1-5, with a possible D match to TRBD1 (6 bases). In germline, CDR1 is KGHSH, CDR2 LQKENI. V dropped 5 bases and J dropped 6 bases, with 14 bases sitting between them. This CDR3 is 14 amino acids long.

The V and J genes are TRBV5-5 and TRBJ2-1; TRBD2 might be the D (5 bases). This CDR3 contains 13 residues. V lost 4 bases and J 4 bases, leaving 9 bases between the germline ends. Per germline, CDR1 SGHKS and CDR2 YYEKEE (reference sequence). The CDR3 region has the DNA TGTGCCAGCAGCGGCGGGCTTTACAATGAGCAGTTCTTC. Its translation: CASSGGLYNEQFF.

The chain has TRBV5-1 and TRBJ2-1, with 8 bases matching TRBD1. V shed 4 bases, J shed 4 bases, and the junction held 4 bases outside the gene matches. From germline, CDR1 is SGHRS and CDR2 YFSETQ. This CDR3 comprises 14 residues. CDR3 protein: CASSLDRAYNEQFF. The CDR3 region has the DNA TGCGCCAGCAGCCTGGACAGGGCTTACAATGAGCAGTTCTTC.

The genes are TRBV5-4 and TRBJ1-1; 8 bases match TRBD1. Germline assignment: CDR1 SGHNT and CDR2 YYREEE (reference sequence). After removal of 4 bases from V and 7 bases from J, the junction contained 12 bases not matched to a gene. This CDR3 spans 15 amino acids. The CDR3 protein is CASSPGTGAYSEAFF. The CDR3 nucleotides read TGTGCCAGCAGCCCCGGGACAGGTGCGTATAGTGAAGCTTTCTTT.

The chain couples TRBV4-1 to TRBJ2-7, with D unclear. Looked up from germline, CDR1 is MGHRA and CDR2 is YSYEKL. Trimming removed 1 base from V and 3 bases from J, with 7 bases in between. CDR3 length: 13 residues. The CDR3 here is CASSQAPSYEQYF. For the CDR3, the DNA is TGCGCCAGCAGCCAAGCTCCTAGCTACGAGCAGTACTTC.

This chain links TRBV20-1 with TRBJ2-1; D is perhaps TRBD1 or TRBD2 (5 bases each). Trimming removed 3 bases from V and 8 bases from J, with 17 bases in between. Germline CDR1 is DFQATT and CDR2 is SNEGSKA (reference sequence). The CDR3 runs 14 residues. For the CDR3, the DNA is TGCAGTGCTAGTAAAACGGGGCGTGCTCATGAGCAGTTCTTC. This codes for CSASKTGRAHEQFF.

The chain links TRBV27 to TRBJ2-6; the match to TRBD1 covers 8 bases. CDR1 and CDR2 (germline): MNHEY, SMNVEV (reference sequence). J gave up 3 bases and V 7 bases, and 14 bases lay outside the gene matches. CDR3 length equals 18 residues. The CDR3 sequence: CASNPLAQGASGANVLTF. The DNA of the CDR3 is TGTGCCAGCAATCCATTAGCGCAGGGGGCTAGTGGGGCCAACGTCCTGACTTTC. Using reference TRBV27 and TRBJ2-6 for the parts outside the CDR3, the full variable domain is EAQVTQNPRYLITVTGKKLTVTCSQNMNHEYMSWYRQDPGLGLRQIYYSMNVEVTDKGDVPEGYKVSRKEKRNFPLILESPSPNQTSLYFCASNPLAQGASGANVLTFGAGSRLTVL.

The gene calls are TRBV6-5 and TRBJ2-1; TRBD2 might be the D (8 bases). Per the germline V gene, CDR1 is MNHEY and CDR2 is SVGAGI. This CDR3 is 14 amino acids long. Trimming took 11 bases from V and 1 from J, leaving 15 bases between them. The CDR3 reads CAEGAGGSYNEQFF. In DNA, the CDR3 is TGTGCCGAGGGGGCGGGGGGATCCTACAATGAGCAGTTCTTC.